The 11 T cell receptor beta chains below all came from one sample that was sequenced in a study of shared T cell receptors in the human thymus. Some clones are missing from TCRdb's copy, which holds only in-frame ones; the method was immunoSEQ multiplex PCR. The sample consists of roughly 660,000 clones, roughly 88% of them appearing once. These data also featured in a second study, about human thymus T cells.

Sequenced material: thymocytes. Every receptor here comes from a boy under two years old with a congenital heart defect.

The chain couples TRBV4-1 to TRBJ2-1; 7 nucleotides match TRBD2. CDR1 and CDR2 from the germline V gene are MGHRA and YSYEKL. J lost 9 bases, V lost 0 bases, and 14 bases had no gene match. The CDR3 loop spans 17 amino acids. CDR3 coding DNA: TGCGCCAGCAGCCAAGATCTGGCTAGCGGAGGACGGGGTGAGCAGTTCTTC. This sequence encodes CASSQDLASGGRGEQFF.

The V gene is TRBV14, the J gene TRBJ2-4; D unclear. V lost 1 base to trimming and J lost 1 base, with 14 bases between them. This CDR3 spans 17 amino acids. Germline V CDR1 and CDR2: SGHDN, FVKESK. The chain's CDR3 is CASSQGRRDWAKNIQYF. The CDR3 DNA reads TGTGCCAGCAGCCAAGGGCGACGAGACTGGGCCAAAAACATTCAGTACTTC.

This clone appeared a single time. The chain carries TRBV7-9 and TRBJ2-5; 7 nucleotides agree with TRBD2. Germline V CDR1 and CDR2: SEHNR, FQNEAQ (reference sequence). The CDR3 is 15 amino acids. V lost 4 bases and J lost 1; bases outside the gene matches: 6. The CDR3: CASSSTSNPQETQYF. The CDR3 nucleotides read TGTGCCAGCAGCTCGACTAGCAACCCCCAAGAGACCCAGTACTTC. Filled out from reference TRBV7-9 and TRBJ2-5, the complete variable domain reads DTGVSQNPRHKITKRGQNVTFRCDPISEHNRLYWYRQTLGQGPEFLTYFQNEAQLEKSRLLSDRFSAERPKGSFSTLEIQRTEQGDSAMYLCASSSTSNPQETQYFGPGTRLLVL.

For the CDR3, the DNA is TGTGCCAGCAGCTTAGAATATATTAGCAATCAGCCCCAGCATTTT. It translates to CASSLEYISNQPQHF. The genes are TRBV7-8 and TRBJ1-5; no definite D call. Germline V gene lookup returns CDR1 SGHVS and CDR2 FQNEAQ. The germline V and J ends were trimmed by 1 base and 0 bases, with 7 bases remaining between them. CDR3 length: 15 amino acids.

The CDR3 here is CASTHEGATGTDTQYF. As DNA, the CDR3 is TGTGCCAGCACCCATGAAGGGGCGACAGGGACAGATACGCAGTATTTT. The rearrangement links TRBV2 to TRBJ2-3; 7 bases are shared with TRBD1. This CDR3 region has 16 residues. Per germline, CDR1 SNHLY and CDR2 FYNNEI. V was clipped by 7 bases and J by 3 bases; unmatched bases: 13.

The V gene is TRBV15, the J gene TRBJ2-7, with TRBD2 identical over 10 bases. The length of the CDR3 is 17 residues. Germline trimming cut 1 base from V and 2 bases from J; bases unmatched to any gene: 8. Per the germline V gene, CDR1 is LNHNV and CDR2 is YYDKDF (reference sequence). The CDR3: CATSRAILAGSPYEQYF. The CDR3 region has the DNA TGTGCCACCAGCAGAGCAATACTAGCGGGATCTCCCTACGAGCAGTACTTC. The variable domain in full, completed from reference TRBV15 and TRBJ2-7, reads DAMVIQNPRYQVTQFGKPVTLSCSQTLNHNVMYWYQQKSSQAPKLLFHYYDKDFNNEADTPDNFQSRRPNTSFCFLDIRSPGLGDTAMYLCATSRAILAGSPYEQYFGPGTRLTVT.

This rearrangement joins TRBV4-2 to TRBJ2-1; 11 nucleotides align to TRBD2. CDR1 is LGHNA and CDR2 is YNFKEQ in the germline V gene. The trim removed 3 bases at V and 7 bases at J, leaving 2 bases unmatched. The CDR3 is 14 residues long. The CDR3 bases are TGTGCCAGCAGCCATAGCGGGAGGGTGAATGAGCAGTTCTTC. Translating gives CASSHSGRVNEQFF.

V usage is TRBV7-8 and J usage is TRBJ2-3; D is unresolved. Between the trimmed V and J ends, which lost 3 bases and 0 bases, there was a span of 10 bases. Per the germline V gene, CDR1 is SGHVS and CDR2 is FQNEAQ. The length of the CDR3 is 15 residues. CDR3 loop: CASSFQATSTDTQYF. DNA for the CDR3: TGTGCCAGCAGCTTCCAGGCCACTAGCACAGATACGCAGTATTTT.

The V call is TRBV18, the J call TRBJ1-2; 7 positions agree with TRBD1. From germline, CDR1 is KGHSH and CDR2 LQKENI. J lost 0 bases, V lost 5 bases, and 12 bases had no gene match. This CDR3 is 17 amino acids long. DNA for the CDR3: TGTGCCAGCTCAGCGGATAACTTGGGACAGCCTAACTATGGCTACACCTTC. Translation: CASSADNLGQPNYGYTF.

The chain recombines TRBV7-9 with TRBJ2-5, with TRBD2 matching over 8 bases. Germline CDR1 is SEHNR and CDR2 is FQNEAQ (reference sequence). The CDR3 length is 16 residues. Trimming took 5 bases from V and 2 from J; bases not matched to a gene: 10. The CDR3 region has the DNA TGTGCCAGCAGCCCAATTGGACTAGCCTCGCAAGAGACCCAGTACTTC. Amino acid sequence: CASSPIGLASQETQYF.

This clone was seen a few times. V usage is TRBV14 and J usage is TRBJ2-3, with 9 bases fitting TRBD1. With V trimmed by 1 base and J by 5 bases, 7 bases remained unmatched. CDR1 and CDR2 from the germline V gene are SGHDN and FVKESK. CDR3 length: 16 amino acids. CDR3 in DNA: TGTGCCAGCAGCCAAGTTGGGACAGGGTCCGTAGATACGCAGTATTTT. Translated: CASSQVGTGSVDTQYF.